This paragraph reports one TCR beta chain. Relative to the germline gene, one junction end is altered; a read error may explain this. Original processing notes: It was from reference gene primer amplification that nucleated cell counts were estimated. Data came from immunoSEQ multiplex PCR; TCRdb stores just in-frame clones and leaves some out. V and J calls and clone size follow that table, whereas D and trimming were derived from the DNA. The sample consists of roughly 250,000 clones, 70% to 90% of them appearing once. These data come from a study of blood T cell repertoires in COVID-19. At the level of the study: COVID-19 samples, acute and convalescent, were from the United States, Italy and Spain. Nucleic acid was either cDNA or gDNA, and it came from T cells, B-cell-depleted T cells, or PBMCs.

The germline CDR1 and CDR2 sequences are LNHDA and SQIVND (reference sequence). The CDR3 extends over 17 amino acids. The material sequenced was PBMCs or T cells enriched from blood (not recorded which). The receptor comes from a man between 50 and 59 years old who had been exposed to COVID-19. V is TRBV19 and J is TRBJ1-1; 12 nucleotides align to TRBD1. The CDR3 sequence: CASSTPGQGARNSEAFF. CDR3 in DNA: TGTGCCAGTAGTACGCCGGGACAGGGGGCGCGAAACAGTGAAGCTTTCTTT.